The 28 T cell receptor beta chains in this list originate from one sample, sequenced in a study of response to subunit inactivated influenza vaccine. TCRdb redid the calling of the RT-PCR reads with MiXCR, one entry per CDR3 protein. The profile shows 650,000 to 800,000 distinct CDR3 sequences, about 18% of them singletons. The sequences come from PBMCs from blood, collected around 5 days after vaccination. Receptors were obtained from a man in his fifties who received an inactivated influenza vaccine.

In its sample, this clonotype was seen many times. CDR3 nucleotide sequence: TGTGCCAGCGGATCCCGAGACACCAATGAGCAGTTCTTC. Amino acid sequence: CASGSRDTNEQFF. The chain is built from TRBV12-3 or TRBV12-4 and TRBJ2-1; D not certain. The CDR3 contains 13 residues. V lost 8 bases and J lost 6, with 14 bases in between.

The chain's CDR3 is CATSIGQGNTGELFF. The CDR3 DNA is TGTGCCACCAGCATCGGTCAGGGGAACACCGGGGAGCTGTTTTTT. The rearrangement joins TRBV24-1 to TRBJ2-2, with a possible D match to TRBD1 (5 bases). The CDR3 spans 15 residues. Germline V gene lookup returns CDR1 KGHDR and CDR2 SFDVKD. The V end lost 7 bases, the J end lost 1 base, and 12 bases lay between the germline ends.

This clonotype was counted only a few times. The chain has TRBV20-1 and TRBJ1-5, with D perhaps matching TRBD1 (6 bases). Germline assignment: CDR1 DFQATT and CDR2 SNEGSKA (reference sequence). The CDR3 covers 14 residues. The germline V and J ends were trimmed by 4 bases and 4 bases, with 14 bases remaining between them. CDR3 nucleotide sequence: TGCAGTGCTACCCCGGGACACCCTAATCAGCCCCAGCATTTT. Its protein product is CSATPGHPNQPQHF.

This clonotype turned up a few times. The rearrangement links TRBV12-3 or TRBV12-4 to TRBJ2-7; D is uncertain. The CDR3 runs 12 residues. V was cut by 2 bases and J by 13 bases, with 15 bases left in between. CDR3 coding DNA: TGTGCCAGCAGTTTAACCTCTCGAGACCCATACTTC. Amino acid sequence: CASSLTSRDPYF.

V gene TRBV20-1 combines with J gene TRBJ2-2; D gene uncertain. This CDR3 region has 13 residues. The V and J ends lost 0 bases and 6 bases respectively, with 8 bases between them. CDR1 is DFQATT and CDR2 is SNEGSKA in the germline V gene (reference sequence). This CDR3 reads CSARELPAGELFF. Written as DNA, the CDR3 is TGCAGTGCTAGAGAATTGCCCGCCGGGGAGCTGTTTTTT.

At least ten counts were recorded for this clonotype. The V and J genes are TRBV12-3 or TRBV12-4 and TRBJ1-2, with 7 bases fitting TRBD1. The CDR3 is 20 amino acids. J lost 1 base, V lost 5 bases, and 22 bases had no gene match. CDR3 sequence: CASSDDRVFAAMDLNYGYTF. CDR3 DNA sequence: TGTGCCAGCAGTGACGACAGGGTTTTTGCTGCAATGGACCTTAACTATGGCTACACCTTC.

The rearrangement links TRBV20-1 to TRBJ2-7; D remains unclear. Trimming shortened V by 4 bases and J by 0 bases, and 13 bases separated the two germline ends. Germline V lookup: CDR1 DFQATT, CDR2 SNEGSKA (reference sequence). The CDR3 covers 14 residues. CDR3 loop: CSANPPQSSYEQYF. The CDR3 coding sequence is TGCAGTGCTAACCCCCCACAGAGCTCCTACGAGCAGTACTTC.

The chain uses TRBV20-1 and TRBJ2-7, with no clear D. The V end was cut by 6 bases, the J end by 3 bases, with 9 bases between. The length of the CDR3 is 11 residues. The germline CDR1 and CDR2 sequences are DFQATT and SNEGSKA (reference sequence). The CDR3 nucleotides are TGCAGTGCCCCAGGATACTACGAGCAGTACTTC. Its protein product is CSAPGYYEQYF.

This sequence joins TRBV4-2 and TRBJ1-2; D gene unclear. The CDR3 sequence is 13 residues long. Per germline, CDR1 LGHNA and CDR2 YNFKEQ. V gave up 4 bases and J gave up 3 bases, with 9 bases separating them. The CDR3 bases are TGTGCCAGCAGCCCCGGGAAGGACTATGGCTACACCTTC. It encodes CASSPGKDYGYTF.

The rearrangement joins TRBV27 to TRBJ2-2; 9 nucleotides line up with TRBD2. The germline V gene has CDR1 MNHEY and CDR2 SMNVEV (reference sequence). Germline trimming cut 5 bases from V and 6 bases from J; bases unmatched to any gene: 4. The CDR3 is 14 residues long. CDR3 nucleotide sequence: TGTGCCAGCAGTCTCGGGACTAGCCCCGGGGAGCTGTTTTTT. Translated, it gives CASSLGTSPGELFF.

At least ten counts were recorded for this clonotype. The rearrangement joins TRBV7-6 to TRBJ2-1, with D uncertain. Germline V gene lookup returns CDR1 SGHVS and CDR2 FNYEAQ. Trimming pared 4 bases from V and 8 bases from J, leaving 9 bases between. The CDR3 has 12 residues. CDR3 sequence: CASSYRRDEQFF. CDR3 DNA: TGTGCCAGCAGCTATCGAAGGGATGAGCAGTTCTTC.

The CDR3 is CASSDPGQPYEQYF. The CDR3 DNA reads TGTGCCAGCAGTGACCCGGGACAGCCGTACGAGCAGTACTTC. The chain employs TRBV6-1 and TRBJ2-7; 7 bases line up with TRBD1. CDR1 and CDR2 from the germline V gene are MNHNS and SASEGT. Unmatched junction bases numbered 6, after V lost 3 bases and J lost 4 bases. The length of the CDR3 is 14 residues.

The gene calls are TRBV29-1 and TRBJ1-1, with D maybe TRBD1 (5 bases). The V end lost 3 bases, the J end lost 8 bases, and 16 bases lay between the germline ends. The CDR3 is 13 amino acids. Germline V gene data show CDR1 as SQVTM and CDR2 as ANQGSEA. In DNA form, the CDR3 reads TGCAGCGTTGAGGATGTTAAGGGACGAGAAGCTTTCTTT. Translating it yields CSVEDVKGREAFF.

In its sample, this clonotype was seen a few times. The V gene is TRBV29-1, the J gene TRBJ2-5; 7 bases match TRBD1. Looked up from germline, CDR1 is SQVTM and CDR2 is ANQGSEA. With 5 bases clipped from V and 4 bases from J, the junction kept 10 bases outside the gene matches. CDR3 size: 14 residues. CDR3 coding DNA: TGCAGCGTTTCCGACAGGGACGGGCGAGAGACCCAGTACTTC. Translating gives CSVSDRDGRETQYF.

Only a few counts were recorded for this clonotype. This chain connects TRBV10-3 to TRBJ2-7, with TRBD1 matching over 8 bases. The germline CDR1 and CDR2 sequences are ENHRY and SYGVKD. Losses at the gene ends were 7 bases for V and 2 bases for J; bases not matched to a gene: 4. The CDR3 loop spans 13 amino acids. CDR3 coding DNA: TGTGCCATCATGGGACAGGCTACCTACGAGCAGTACTTC. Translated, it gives CAIMGQATYEQYF.

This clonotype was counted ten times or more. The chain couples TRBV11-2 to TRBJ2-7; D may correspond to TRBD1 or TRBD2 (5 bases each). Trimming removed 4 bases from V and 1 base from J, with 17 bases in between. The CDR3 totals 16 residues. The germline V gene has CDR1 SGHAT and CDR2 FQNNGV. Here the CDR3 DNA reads TGTGCCAGCAGCTCCCTCAGACAGCGGCCATCCTACGAGCAGTACTTC. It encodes CASSSLRQRPSYEQYF.

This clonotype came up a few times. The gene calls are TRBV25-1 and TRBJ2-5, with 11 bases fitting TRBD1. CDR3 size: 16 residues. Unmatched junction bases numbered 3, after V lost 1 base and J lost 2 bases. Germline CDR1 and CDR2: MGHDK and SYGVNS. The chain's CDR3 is CASSESGTGGQETQYF. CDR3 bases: TGTGCCAGCAGTGAATCTGGGACAGGGGGACAAGAGACCCAGTACTTC.

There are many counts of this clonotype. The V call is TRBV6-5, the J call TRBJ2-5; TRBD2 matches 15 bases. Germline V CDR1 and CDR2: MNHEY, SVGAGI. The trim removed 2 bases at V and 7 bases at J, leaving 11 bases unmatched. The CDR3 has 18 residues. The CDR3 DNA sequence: TGTGCCAGCAGTTACCGGGGGACTAGCGGGGGGCCAACCGGGACCCAGTACTTC. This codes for CASSYRGTSGGPTGTQYF.

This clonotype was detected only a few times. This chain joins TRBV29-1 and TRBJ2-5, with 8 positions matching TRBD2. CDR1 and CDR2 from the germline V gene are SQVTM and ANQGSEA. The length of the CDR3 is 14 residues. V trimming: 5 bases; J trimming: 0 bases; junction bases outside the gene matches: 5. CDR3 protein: CSVKGTSHQETQYF. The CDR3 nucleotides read TGCAGCGTTAAGGGGACTAGTCACCAAGAGACCCAGTACTTC.

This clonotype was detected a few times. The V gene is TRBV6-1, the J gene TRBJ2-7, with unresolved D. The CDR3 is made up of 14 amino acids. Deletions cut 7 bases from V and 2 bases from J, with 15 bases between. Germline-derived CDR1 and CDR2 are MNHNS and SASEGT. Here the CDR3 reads CASTPNLSPYEQYF. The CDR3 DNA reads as TGTGCCAGCACCCCCAACCTCTCCCCCTACGAGCAGTACTTC.

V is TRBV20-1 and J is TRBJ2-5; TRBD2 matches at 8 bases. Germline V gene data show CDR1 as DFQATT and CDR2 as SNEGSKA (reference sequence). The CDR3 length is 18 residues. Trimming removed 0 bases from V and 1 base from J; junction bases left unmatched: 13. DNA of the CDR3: TGCAGTGCTAGAGATGGGAGGGTAGCGGGGCGATTCCAAGAGACCCAGTACTTC. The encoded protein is CSARDGRVAGRFQETQYF.

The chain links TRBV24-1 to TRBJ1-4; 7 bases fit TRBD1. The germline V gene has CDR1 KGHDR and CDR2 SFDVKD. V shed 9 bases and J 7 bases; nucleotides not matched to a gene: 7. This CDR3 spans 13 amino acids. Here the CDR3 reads CATQRQGGEKLFF. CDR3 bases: TGTGCCACCCAACGACAGGGCGGTGAAAAACTGTTTTTT.

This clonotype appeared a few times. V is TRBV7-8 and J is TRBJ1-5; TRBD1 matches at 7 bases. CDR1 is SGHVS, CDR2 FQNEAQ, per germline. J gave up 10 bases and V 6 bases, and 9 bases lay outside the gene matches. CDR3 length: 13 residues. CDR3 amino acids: CASSDRVPSPQHF. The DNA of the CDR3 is TGTGCCAGCAGTGACAGGGTCCCGTCTCCCCAGCATTTT.

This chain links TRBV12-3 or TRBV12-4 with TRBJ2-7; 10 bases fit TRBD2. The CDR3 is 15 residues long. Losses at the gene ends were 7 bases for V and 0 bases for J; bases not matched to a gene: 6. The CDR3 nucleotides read TGTGCCAGCACCTTCGGACTAGCGGTCTCCTACGAGCAGTACTTC. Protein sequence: CASTFGLAVSYEQYF.

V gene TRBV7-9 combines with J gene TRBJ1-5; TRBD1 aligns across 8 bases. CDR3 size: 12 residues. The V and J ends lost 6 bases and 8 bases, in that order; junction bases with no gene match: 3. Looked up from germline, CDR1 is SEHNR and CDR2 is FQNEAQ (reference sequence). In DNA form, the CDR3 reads TGTGCCAGCAGTTTGGACAGGGAGCCCCAGCATTTT. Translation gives CASSLDREPQHF.

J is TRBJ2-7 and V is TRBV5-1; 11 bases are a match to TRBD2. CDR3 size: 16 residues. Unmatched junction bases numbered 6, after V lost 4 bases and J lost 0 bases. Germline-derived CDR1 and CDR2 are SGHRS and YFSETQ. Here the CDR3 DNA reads TGCGCCAGCAGCGCCTTGACTAGCGGGGTCTCCTACGAGCAGTACTTC. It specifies CASSALTSGVSYEQYF.

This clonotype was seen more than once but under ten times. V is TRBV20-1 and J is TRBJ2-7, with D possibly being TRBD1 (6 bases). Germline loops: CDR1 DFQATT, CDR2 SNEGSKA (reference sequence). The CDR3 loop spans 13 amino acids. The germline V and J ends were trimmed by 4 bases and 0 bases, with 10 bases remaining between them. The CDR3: CSAIRDTSYEQYF. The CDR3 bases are TGCAGTGCTATTCGGGACACCTCCTACGAGCAGTACTTC.

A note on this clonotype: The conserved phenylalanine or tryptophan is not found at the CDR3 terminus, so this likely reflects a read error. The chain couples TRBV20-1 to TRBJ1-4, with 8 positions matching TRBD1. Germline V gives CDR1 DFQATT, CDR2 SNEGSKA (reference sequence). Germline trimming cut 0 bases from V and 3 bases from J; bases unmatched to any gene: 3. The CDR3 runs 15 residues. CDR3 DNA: TGCAGTGCTAGAGACCCGGGACAGGCTAATGAAAAACTGTTTCTT. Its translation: CSARDPGQANEKLFL.